The next 20 T cell receptor beta chains were all read from a single sample in a study of OX40 agonist ivuxolimab in advanced cancers. Assay: immunoSEQ multiplex PCR; the TCRdb copy retains only in-frame clones and omits some. The table records 55,000 to 75,000 clones, 80% to 95% of them present only once. The specimen comprised CD4+ or CD8+ T cells sorted from blood, sampled in a trial of the OX40 agonist ivuxolimab. Receptors were obtained from an adult with an advanced solid tumor such as melanoma, head and neck, liver or kidney cancer.

The V and J genes are TRBV27 and TRBJ2-7, with TRBD2 identical over 15 bases. The CDR3 is made up of 20 amino acids. Germline values: CDR1 MNHEY, CDR2 SMNVEV (reference sequence). Losses at the gene ends were 5 bases for V and 4 bases for J; bases not matched to a gene: 18. CDR3 DNA: TGTGCCAGCAGTCCGCCAGTCCCTGGACTAGCGGGAGGGCGGGGATACGAGCAGTACTTC. Protein: CASSPPVPGLAGGRGYEQYF.

The chain recombines TRBV2 with TRBJ2-7; D remains unclear. CDR1 is SNHLY, CDR2 FYNNEI, per germline. V was trimmed by 6 bases and J by 4 bases, leaving 16 bases between them. The CDR3 spans 14 residues. DNA of the CDR3: TGTGCCAGCAGGGTAGCTGGGCCAGGATACGAGCAGTACTTC. It translates to CASRVAGPGYEQYF.

This chain joins TRBV19 and TRBJ2-3, with D tentatively TRBD2 (6 bases). Germline CDR1 LNHDA, CDR2 SQIVND (reference sequence). The CDR3 extends over 15 amino acids. The V and J ends lost 1 base and 0 bases respectively, with 8 bases between them. Here the CDR3 DNA reads TGTGCCAGTAGTATAGGGCGGGGTAGCACAGATACGCAGTATTTT. Translated: CASSIGRGSTDTQYF.

V usage is TRBV9 and J usage is TRBJ2-7; 11 bases match TRBD2. Losses at the gene ends were 4 bases for V and 0 bases for J; bases not matched to a gene: 3. The length of the CDR3 is 15 residues. Germline V lookup: CDR1 SGDLS, CDR2 YYNGEE. CDR3 amino acids: CASSPGLAGSYEQYF. The CDR3, as DNA: TGTGCCAGCAGCCCCGGACTAGCGGGCTCCTACGAGCAGTACTTC.

V gene TRBV2 combines with J gene TRBJ2-5; TRBD1 matches 7 bases. The better agreement between TRBJ2-7 and the DNA end casts doubt on the J call. In germline, CDR1 is SNHLY, CDR2 FYNNEI. This CDR3 is built from 18 residues. The DNA for the CDR3 is TGTGCCAGCAGTCCCCGGGACAGTAAGTTAGATGTGGAAGACGAGCAGTACTTC. This encodes CASSPRDSKLDVEDEQYF.

CDR3: CASSSPLAGTETQYF. CDR3 sequence (DNA): TGTGCCAGCAGTTCCCCCCTGGCGGGAACGGAGACCCAGTACTTC. V gene TRBV6-5 combines with J gene TRBJ2-5; D possibly corresponds to TRBD2 (6 bases). Germline V CDR1 and CDR2: MNHEY, SVGAGI. The CDR3 extends over 15 amino acids. V gave up 4 bases and J gave up 5 bases, with 17 bases separating them.

J is TRBJ2-1 and V is TRBV2; the D gene is possibly TRBD2 (6 bases). Germline V gene sequence: CDR1 SNHLY, CDR2 FYNNEI. V was cut by 2 bases and J by 8 bases, with 19 bases left in between. The CDR3 has 16 residues. DNA for the CDR3: TGTGCCAGCAGTGAACCGGGACTCACAGAGCGGGATGAGCAGTTCTTC. Encoded protein: CASSEPGLTERDEQFF. Supplemented by reference TRBV2 and TRBJ2-1, the full variable domain reads EPEVTQTPSHQVTQMGQEVILRCVPISNHLYFYWYRQILGQKVEFLVSFYNNEISEKSEIFDDQFSVERPDGSNFTLKIRSTKLEDSAMYFCASSEPGLTERDEQFFGPGTRLTVL.

This clone has just one count. The chain joins TRBV9 to TRBJ2-2; D is possibly TRBD1 (5 bases). The V end was cut by 4 bases, the J end by 7 bases, with 11 bases between. Germline CDR1 reads SGDLS; CDR2 reads YYNGEE. This CDR3 is built from 13 residues. The CDR3 sequence is CASSSQGIGELFF. CDR3 sequence (DNA): TGTGCCAGCAGCTCCCAGGGTATCGGGGAGCTGTTTTTT. Full variable domain (outside the CDR3, taken from reference TRBV9 and TRBJ2-2): DSGVTQTPKHLITATGQRVTLRCSPRSGDLSVYWYQQSLDQGLQFLIQYYNGEERAKGNILERFSAQQFPDLHSELNLSSLELGDSALYFCASSSQGIGELFFGEGSRLTVL.

The chain has TRBV9 and TRBJ2-1, with D perhaps matching TRBD2 (5 bases). Germline assignment: CDR1 SGDLS and CDR2 YYNGEE. Deletions cut 3 bases from V and 3 bases from J, with 13 bases between. This CDR3 is built from 15 residues. This CDR3 is CASSGSGRFYNEQFF. CDR3 DNA sequence: TGTGCCAGCAGCGGAAGCGGTAGATTCTACAATGAGCAGTTCTTC.

The chain carries TRBV9 and TRBJ2-2; TRBD2 matches at 13 bases. V trimming: 0 bases; J trimming: 6 bases; junction bases outside the gene matches: 2. The germline CDR1 and CDR2 sequences are SGDLS and YYNGEE. This CDR3 comprises 16 residues. CDR3 sequence (DNA): TGTGCCAGCAGCGTAGGGACTAGCGGGAGTTCCGGGGAGCTGTTTTTT. Amino acid sequence: CASSVGTSGSSGELFF.

V and J are TRBV9 and TRBJ2-6; D not resolved. V gave up 6 bases and J gave up 0 bases, with 7 bases separating them. This CDR3 is 14 amino acids long. Germline V gene sequence: CDR1 SGDLS, CDR2 YYNGEE. CDR3 residues: CASTDTSGANVLTF. The CDR3 DNA sequence: TGTGCCAGCACCGACACCTCTGGGGCCAACGTCCTGACTTTC. Looking up the rest from reference TRBV9 and TRBJ2-6 gives the full variable domain: DSGVTQTPKHLITATGQRVTLRCSPRSGDLSVYWYQQSLDQGLQFLIQYYNGEERAKGNILERFSAQQFPDLHSELNLSSLELGDSALYFCASTDTSGANVLTFGAGSRLTVL.

The chain recombines TRBV27 with TRBJ2-1, with D perhaps being TRBD1 or TRBD2 (6 bases each). Per germline, CDR1 MNHEY and CDR2 SMNVEV (reference sequence). V lost 8 bases, J lost 8 bases, and 16 bases lay in between. The CDR3 extends over 13 amino acids. The CDR3 coding sequence is TGTGCCAGCGGCGAAGGGGGGCGCCATGAGCAGTTCTTC. Its translation: CASGEGGRHEQFF.

V and J are TRBV11-2 and TRBJ2-2; D is undetermined. CDR3 length: 14 amino acids. The germline V gene encodes CDR1 SGHAT and CDR2 FQNNGV. The V end was cut by 3 bases, the J end by 8 bases, with 13 bases between. The CDR3 region is CASSFRTGSGELFF. CDR3 coding DNA: TGTGCCAGCAGCTTCCGGACCGGGTCTGGGGAGCTGTTTTTT.

Comment on this clone: This CDR3 is also generated by other DNA sequences in the sample. The rearrangement links TRBV13 to TRBJ2-5; D might be TRBD1 (5 bases). V lost 2 bases and J lost 4, with 14 bases in between. The germline V gene encodes CDR1 PRHDT and CDR2 FYEKMQ (reference sequence). The CDR3 consists of 15 residues. In nucleotides, the CDR3 is TGTGCCAGCAGCTTAAGCTCAGGGTTGGGAGAGACCCAGTACTTC. Translated, it gives CASSLSSGLGETQYF. The complete variable domain, with remaining parts taken from reference TRBV13 and TRBJ2-5, reads AAGVIQSPRHLIKEKRETATLKCYPIPRHDTVYWYQQGPGQDPQFLISFYEKMQSDKGSIPDRFSAQQFSDYHSELNMSSLELGDSALYFCASSLSSGLGETQYFGPGTRLLVL.

The CDR3 nucleotides are TGTGCCAGCAGCTTAGTGGAGGGGTCACCCTACGAGCAGTACTTC. As protein: CASSLVEGSPYEQYF. This chain links TRBV11-2 with TRBJ2-7; a weak D match, TRBD2 (6 bases). The CDR3 totals 15 residues. Germline V gene sequence: CDR1 SGHAT, CDR2 FQNNGV. V was shortened by 1 base and J by 2 bases, with 12 bases between the two germline ends. The whole variable domain, remainder taken from reference TRBV11-2 and TRBJ2-7, is EAGVAQSPRYKIIEKRQSVAFWCNPISGHATLYWYQQILGQGPKLLIQFQNNGVVDDSQLPKDRFSAERLKGVDSTLKIQPAKLEDSAVYLCASSLVEGSPYEQYFGPGTRLTVT.

The rearrangement joins TRBV5-7 to TRBJ2-1; 12 bases line up with TRBD2. TRBV5-7 is annotated as an ORF whose role is uncertain. Trimming took 3 bases from V and 0 from J; bases not matched to a gene: 10. This CDR3 comprises 19 residues. DNA for the CDR3: TGTGCCAGCAGCTGTGCAAGGACTAGCGGGATCCCCTCCTACAATGAGCAGTTCTTC. Protein sequence: CASSCARTSGIPSYNEQFF.

V usage is TRBV7-8 and J usage is TRBJ2-7; D tentatively fits TRBD1 or TRBD2 (6 bases each). Germline V gene sequence: CDR1 SGHVS, CDR2 FQNEAQ. Trimming left V 1 base short and J 5 bases short, with 15 bases between. The CDR3 consists of 15 residues. CDR3 in DNA: TGTGCCAGCAGCTTAGTTGGGGGGCCATTCCACGAGCAGTACTTC. Protein: CASSLVGGPFHEQYF.

The CDR3 DNA is TGTGCCAGCCAGATGTTTTTCCCAGATACGCAGTATTTT. Translation gives CASQMFFPDTQYF. The chain carries TRBV6-6 and TRBJ2-3, with D unresolved. Germline V gene data show CDR1 as MNHNY and CDR2 as SVGAGI (reference sequence). The CDR3 has 13 amino acids. The ends were cut back, 8 bases at V and 4 bases at J, with 13 bases in the middle.

The CDR3 protein is CASSSSHGQDQETQYF. The CDR3 DNA follows: TGTGCCAGCAGCTCATCCCACGGACAGGACCAAGAGACCCAGTACTTC. The chain recombines TRBV13 with TRBJ2-5; 7 positions agree with TRBD1. Germline CDR1 and CDR2: PRHDT and FYEKMQ (reference sequence). This CDR3 region has 16 residues. Trimming cost V 4 bases and J 0 bases; bases outside gene matches: 8.

By share of the sample, this clone is medium-sized. This sequence joins TRBV6-1 and TRBJ1-3; D unresolved. This CDR3 has 15 residues. Germline values: CDR1 MNHNS, CDR2 SASEGT. V gave up 0 bases and J gave up 4 bases, with 10 bases separating them. The CDR3 DNA reads TGTGCCAGCAGTGAAGCGGAGGGATCAGGAAACACCATATATTTT. This gives the protein CASSEAEGSGNTIYF.